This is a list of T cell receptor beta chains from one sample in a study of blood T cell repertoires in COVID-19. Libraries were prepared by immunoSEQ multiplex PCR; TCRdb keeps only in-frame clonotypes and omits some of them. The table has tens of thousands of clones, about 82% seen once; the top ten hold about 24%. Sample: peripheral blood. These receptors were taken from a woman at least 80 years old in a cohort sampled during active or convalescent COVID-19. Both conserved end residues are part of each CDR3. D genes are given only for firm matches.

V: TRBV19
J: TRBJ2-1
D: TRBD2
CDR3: CASSDPPSGVYNEQFF

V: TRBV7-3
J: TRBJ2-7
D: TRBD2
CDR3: CASSPLASGSEQYF

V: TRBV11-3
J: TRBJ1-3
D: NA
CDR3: CASSLALENTIYF

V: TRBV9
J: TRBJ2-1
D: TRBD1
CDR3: CASSETGGGYNEQFF

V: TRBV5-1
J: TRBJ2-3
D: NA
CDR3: CASSLQTVSTDTQYF

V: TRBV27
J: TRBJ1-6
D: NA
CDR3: CASSSGRAAYNSPLHF

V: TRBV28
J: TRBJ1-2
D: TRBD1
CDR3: CASNPAQGQEHYGYTF

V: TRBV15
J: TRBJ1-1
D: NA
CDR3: CATSRDPGLNTEAFF

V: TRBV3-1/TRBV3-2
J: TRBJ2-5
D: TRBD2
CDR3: CASSQRRTSGSGETQYF

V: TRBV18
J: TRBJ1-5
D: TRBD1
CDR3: CASSATGEGNQPQHF

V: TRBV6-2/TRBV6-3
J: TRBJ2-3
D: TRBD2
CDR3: CASSYSLAGGTDTQYF

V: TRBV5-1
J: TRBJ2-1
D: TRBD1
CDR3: CASRGQGAYNEQFF

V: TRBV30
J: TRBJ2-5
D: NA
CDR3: CAWSGGKETQYF

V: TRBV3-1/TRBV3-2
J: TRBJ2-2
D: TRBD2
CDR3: CASSRLAAGELFF

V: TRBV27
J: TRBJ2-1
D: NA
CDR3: CASSYERSYNEQFF

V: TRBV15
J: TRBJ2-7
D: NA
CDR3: CATSSWDSPYEQYF

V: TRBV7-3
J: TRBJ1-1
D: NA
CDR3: CASSLRRGSTEAFF

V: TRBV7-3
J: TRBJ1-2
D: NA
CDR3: CASSYVGADSNYGYTF

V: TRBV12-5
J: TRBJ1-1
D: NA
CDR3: CASGLMGGTEAFF

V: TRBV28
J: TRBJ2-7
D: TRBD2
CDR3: CASSGSGSWYF

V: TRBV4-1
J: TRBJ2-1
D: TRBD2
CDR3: CASSRGTSGRNEQFF

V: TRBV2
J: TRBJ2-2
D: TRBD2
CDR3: CATVLAGVDSGELFF

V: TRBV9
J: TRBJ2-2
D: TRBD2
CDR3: CASSDQVTSGRSGTGELFF

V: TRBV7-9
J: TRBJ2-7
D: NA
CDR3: CASSLDQGGYEQYF

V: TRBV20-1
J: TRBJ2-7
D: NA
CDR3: CSARDTPGQYF

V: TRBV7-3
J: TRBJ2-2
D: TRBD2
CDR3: CASSSRTSGKNTGELFF

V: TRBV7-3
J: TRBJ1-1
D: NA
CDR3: CASSSNQGSEAFF

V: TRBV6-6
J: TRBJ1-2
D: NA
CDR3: CASSPSAGRSPFTNNNYGYTF

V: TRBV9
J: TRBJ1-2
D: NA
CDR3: CASTVGSRDYGYTF

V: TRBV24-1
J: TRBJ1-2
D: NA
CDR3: CATSDVQRDGYTF

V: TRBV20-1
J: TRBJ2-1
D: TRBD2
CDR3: CSASLAARGDEQFF

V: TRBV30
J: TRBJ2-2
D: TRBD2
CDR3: CAWSDPGLAISGELFF

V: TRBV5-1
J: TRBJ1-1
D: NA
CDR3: CASSLRRAEGEAFF

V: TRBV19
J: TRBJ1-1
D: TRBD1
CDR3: CASRLGAPGQGTSFF

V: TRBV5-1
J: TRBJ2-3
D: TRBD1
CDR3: CASSLAGQGGADTQYF

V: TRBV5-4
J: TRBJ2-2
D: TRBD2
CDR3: CASSSTSGRFTGELFF

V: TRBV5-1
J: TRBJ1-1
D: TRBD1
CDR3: CASSLGTGNTEAFF

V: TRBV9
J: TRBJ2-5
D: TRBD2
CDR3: CASSVGTSGSETQYF

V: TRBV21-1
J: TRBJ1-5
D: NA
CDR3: CASSKALSGRRHSNQPQHF

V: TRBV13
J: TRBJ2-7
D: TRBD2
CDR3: CASSLRTSGDEQYF

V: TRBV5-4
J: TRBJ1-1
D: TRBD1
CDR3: CASSLGQGKKNTEAFF

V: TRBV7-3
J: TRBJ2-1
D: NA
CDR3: CASGSGGNNEQFF

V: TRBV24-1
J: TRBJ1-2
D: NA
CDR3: CATSDLRGNYGYTF

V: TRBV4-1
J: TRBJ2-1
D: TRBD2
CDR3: CASSQGMSGSSYNEQFF

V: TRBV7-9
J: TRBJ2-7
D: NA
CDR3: CASSLAGTTYEQYF

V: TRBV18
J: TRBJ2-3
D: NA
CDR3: CASSKGAGDTQYF

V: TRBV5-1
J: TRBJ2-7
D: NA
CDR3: CASSLEEGLEQYF

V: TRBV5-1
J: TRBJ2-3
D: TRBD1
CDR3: CASRDTGGTDTQYF

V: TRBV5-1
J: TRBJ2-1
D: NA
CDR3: CASSSQGLDSNEQFF

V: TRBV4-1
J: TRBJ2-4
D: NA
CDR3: CASTEAIWTQGSIQYF

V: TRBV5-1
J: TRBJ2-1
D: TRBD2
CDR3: CASSLGTSGATYNEQFF

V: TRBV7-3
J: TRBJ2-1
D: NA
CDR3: CASSYTYNEQFF

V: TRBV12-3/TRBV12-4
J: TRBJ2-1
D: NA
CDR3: CASSLRTENEQFF

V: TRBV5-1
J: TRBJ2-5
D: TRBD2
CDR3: CASEVGLAGGGETQYF

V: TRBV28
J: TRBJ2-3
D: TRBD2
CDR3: CASSLRLAGDTQYF

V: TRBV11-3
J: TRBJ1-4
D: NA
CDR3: CASSFRQSNEKLFF

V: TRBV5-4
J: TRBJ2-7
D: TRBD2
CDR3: CASRPERDSYEQYF